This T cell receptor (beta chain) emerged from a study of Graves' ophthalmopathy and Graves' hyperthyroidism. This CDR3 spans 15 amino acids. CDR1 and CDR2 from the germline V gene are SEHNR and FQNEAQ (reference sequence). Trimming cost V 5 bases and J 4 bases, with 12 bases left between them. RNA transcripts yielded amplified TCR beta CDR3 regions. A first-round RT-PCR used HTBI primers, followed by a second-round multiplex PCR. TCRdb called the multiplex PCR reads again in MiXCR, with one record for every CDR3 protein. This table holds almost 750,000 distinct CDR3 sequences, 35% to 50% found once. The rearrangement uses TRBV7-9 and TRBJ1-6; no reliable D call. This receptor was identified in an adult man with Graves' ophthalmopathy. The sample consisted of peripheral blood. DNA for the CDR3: TGTGCCAGCAGCGAAAATACGGTTTATAATTCACCCCTCCACTTT. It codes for CASSENTVYNSPLHF.